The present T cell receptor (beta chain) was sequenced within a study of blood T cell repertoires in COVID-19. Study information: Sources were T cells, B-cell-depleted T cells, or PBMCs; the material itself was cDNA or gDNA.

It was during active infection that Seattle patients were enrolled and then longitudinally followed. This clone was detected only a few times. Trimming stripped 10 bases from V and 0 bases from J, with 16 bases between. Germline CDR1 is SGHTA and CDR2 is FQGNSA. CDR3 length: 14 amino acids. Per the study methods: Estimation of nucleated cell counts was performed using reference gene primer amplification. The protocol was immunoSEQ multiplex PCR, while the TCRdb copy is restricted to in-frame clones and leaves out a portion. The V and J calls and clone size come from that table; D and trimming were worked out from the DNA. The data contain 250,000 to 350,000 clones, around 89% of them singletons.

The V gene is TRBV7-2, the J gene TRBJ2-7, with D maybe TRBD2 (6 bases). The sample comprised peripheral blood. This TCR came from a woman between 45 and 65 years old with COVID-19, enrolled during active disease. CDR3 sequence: CATASAFSSYEQYF. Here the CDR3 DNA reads TGTGCCACTGCTAGCGCGTTCAGCTCCTACGAGCAGTACTTC.